Presented here are 20 T cell receptor beta chains from one specimen sequenced in a study of T cell repertoires in cytomegalovirus infection. TCRdb ran MiXCR on the reads and lists one entry per CDR3 protein. The sample holds fewer than 550,000 distinct CDR3 sequences, about a third seen once. The sequencing sample was made of PBMCs. Source of these receptors: a human donor in good health (CMV status not recorded). Some clones in this sample may be carry-over from other donors' samples.

The CDR3 nucleotides read TGTGCCAGCACGTGGAGGTTTCGGGCCAACGTCCTGACTTTC. Translation: CASTWRFRANVLTF. J is TRBJ2-6 and V is TRBV28; TRBD2 might be the D (5 bases). The CDR3 length is 14 residues. Germline V lookup: CDR1 MDHEN, CDR2 SYDVKM. V was shortened by 7 bases and J by 5 bases, with 12 bases between the two germline ends. Full variable domain (remainder filled in from reference TRBV28 and TRBJ2-6): DVKVTQSSRYLVKRTGEKVFLECVQDMDHENMFWYRQDPGLGLRLIYFSYDVKMKEKGDIPEGYSVSREKKERFSLILESASTNQTSMYLCASTWRFRANVLTFGAGSRLTVL.

Points on this clonotype: A much more abundant neighbour one base away suggests this may be a read error. V gene TRBV7-3 combines with J gene TRBJ2-3; D is ambiguous. With 2 bases removed from V and 2 bases from J, the gap between germline ends came to 11 bases. The CDR3 is 15 residues long. Germline V lookup: CDR1 SGHTA, CDR2 FQGTGA. The CDR3 bases are TGTGCCAGCAGCTTATTACGAACTTTCACAGATACGCAGTATTTT. As protein: CASSLLRTFTDTQYF.

The chain uses TRBV12-3 or TRBV12-4 and TRBJ2-7; 8 bases map to TRBD1. V shed 6 bases and J 3 bases; nucleotides not matched to a gene: 7. The length of the CDR3 is 14 residues. The CDR3 bases are TGTGCCAGCAGCACCGGGACAGGAGTCTACGAGCAGTACTTC. Translated, it gives CASSTGTGVYEQYF.

This clonotype was counted only a few times. This sequence joins TRBV4-3 and TRBJ2-1; D remains unclear. The ends were cut back, 0 bases at V and 2 bases at J, with 14 bases in the middle. The germline V gene encodes CDR1 LGHNA and CDR2 YSLEER. The CDR3 sequence is 17 residues long. CDR3 loop: CASSQDFEGLTYNEQFF. CDR3 nucleotide sequence: TGCGCCAGCAGCCAAGATTTTGAAGGATTGACCTACAATGAGCAGTTCTTC.

The chain combines TRBV27 with TRBJ1-2, with 9 bases lining up with TRBD1. Germline lookup yields CDR1 MNHEY and CDR2 SMNVEV (reference sequence). This CDR3 comprises 15 residues. The junction had 11 bases not matched to a gene; V was cut back by 4 bases and J by 8 bases. The CDR3 DNA reads TGTGCCAGCAGTTCCCCGAGGACAGGGGATCGCGGCTACACCTTC. It codes for CASSSPRTGDRGYTF.

This clonotype was seen a few times. The V call is TRBV11-2, the J call TRBJ2-6; tentatively, D is TRBD1 (6 bases). The CDR3 contains 17 residues. Trimming removed 5 bases at V and 2 bases at J, with 16 bases between. The V gene's germline CDR1 is SGHAT and CDR2 FQNNGV. The chain's CDR3 is CASSQRQGFTGANVLTF. CDR3 DNA sequence: TGTGCCAGCAGCCAACGTCAGGGGTTTACTGGGGCCAACGTCCTGACTTTC.

V is TRBV7-9 and J is TRBJ2-7, with 8 positions matching TRBD2. Germline V gene sequence: CDR1 SEHNR, CDR2 FQNEAQ (reference sequence). The J segment lost 4 bases and the V segment lost 6 bases, leaving 8 bases of the junction unmatched. This CDR3 contains 14 residues. CDR3: CASSRKRGPYEQYF. DNA of the CDR3: TGTGCCAGCAGTAGGAAGCGGGGGCCTTACGAGCAGTACTTC. The complete variable domain, with remaining parts taken from reference TRBV7-9 and TRBJ2-7, reads DTGVSQNPRHKITKRGQNVTFRCDPISEHNRLYWYRQTLGQGPEFLTYFQNEAQLEKSRLLSDRFSAERPKGSFSTLEIQRTEQGDSAMYLCASSRKRGPYEQYFGPGTRLTVT.

The chain carries TRBV27 and TRBJ2-1; 10 nucleotides match TRBD2. From germline, CDR1 is MNHEY and CDR2 SMNVEV (reference sequence). The CDR3 is 15 residues long. After removal of 6 bases from V and 8 bases from J, the junction contained 10 bases not matched to a gene. The CDR3 protein is CASSRSGGAADEQFF. The DNA of the CDR3 is TGTGCCAGCAGCAGGAGCGGGGGGGCCGCAGATGAGCAGTTCTTC.

In its sample, this clonotype was seen a few times. The chain employs TRBV11-3 and TRBJ2-3; 8 nucleotides line up with TRBD1. The CDR3 length is 14 residues. After removal of 5 bases from V and 2 bases from J, the junction contained 3 bases not matched to a gene. The V gene's germline CDR1 is SGHNT and CDR2 YENEEA. The CDR3 reads CASSPGQDTDTQYF. The CDR3 coding sequence is TGTGCCAGCAGCCCGGGACAGGACACAGATACGCAGTATTTT.

In this sample, this clonotype turned up many times. The chain is built from TRBV7-8 and TRBJ2-7, with 7 bases lining up with TRBD2. The V and J ends lost 5 bases and 2 bases, in that order; junction bases with no gene match: 15. Germline V gene lookup returns CDR1 SGHVS and CDR2 FQNEAQ. The CDR3 spans 17 residues. CDR3 sequence reads: CASSRSVGRGTAYEQYF. CDR3 nucleotide sequence: TGTGCCAGCAGCCGCTCTGTTGGGAGGGGCACGGCCTACGAGCAGTACTTC. The whole variable domain, filled in from reference TRBV7-8 and TRBJ2-7, reads GAGVSQSPRYKVAKRGQDVALRCDPISGHVSLFWYQQALGQGPEFLTYFQNEAQLDKSGLPSDRFFAERPEGSVSTLKIQRTQQEDSAVYLCASSRSVGRGTAYEQYFGPGTRLTVT.

This clonotype was seen a few times. The rearrangement links TRBV20-1 to TRBJ2-2, with unresolved D. The length of the CDR3 is 15 residues. Deletions cut 6 bases from V and 0 bases from J, with 14 bases between. CDR1 and CDR2 (germline): DFQATT, SNEGSKA (reference sequence). This CDR3 reads CSAIHALTNTGELFF. Written as DNA, the CDR3 is TGCAGTGCCATCCATGCCCTGACGAACACCGGGGAGCTGTTTTTT.

The CDR3 DNA is TGTGCCACCCGGGACAGGGGGCTCTATGGCTACACCTTC. This sequence encodes CATRDRGLYGYTF. J is TRBJ1-2 and V is TRBV19; 12 bases match TRBD1. The CDR3 has 13 residues. V trimming: 10 bases; J trimming: 4 bases; junction bases outside the gene matches: 4. Germline CDR1 is LNHDA and CDR2 is SQIVND (reference sequence).

This clonotype was counted between two and nine times. CDR3 region: CASSLRGVGTDTQYF. CDR3 nucleotides: TGCGCCAGCAGCTTGAGGGGTGTCGGCACAGATACGCAGTATTTT. The rearrangement uses TRBV5-1 and TRBJ2-3, with D perhaps TRBD1 (5 bases). This CDR3 is 15 amino acids long. The germline V and J ends were trimmed by 1 base and 1 base, with 10 bases remaining between them. Germline-derived CDR1 and CDR2 are SGHRS and YFSETQ.

Points on this clonotype: A much larger clone is a single base away; this may be a read error. J is TRBJ2-7 and V is TRBV7-6; 7 positions match TRBD2. Germline V gene data show CDR1 as SGHVS and CDR2 as FNYEAQ. The CDR3 has 15 residues. Written as DNA, the CDR3 is TGTGCCAGCAGCTTGGGAGGGACGGGGCTCGGCGAGAAGTACTTC. The encoded protein is CASSLGGTGLGEKYF.

The table lists this clonotype with a few counts. The rearrangement uses TRBV12-5 and TRBJ2-5; D could derive from TRBD1 or TRBD2 (5 bases each). CDR1 and CDR2 from the germline V gene are LGHNT and FRNRAP. V was trimmed by 4 bases and J by 4 bases, leaving 13 bases between them. The CDR3 is made up of 14 amino acids. The CDR3 protein is CASGSGPGTETQYF. CDR3 DNA: TGTGCTAGTGGTTCCGGCCCAGGGACAGAGACCCAGTACTTC.

This clonotype was found once. The junction departs from the called germline gene at one end, perhaps through a read error. This sequence joins TRBV19 and TRBJ1-2; D perhaps matches TRBD1 (6 bases). Germline V gene lookup returns CDR1 LNHDA and CDR2 SQIVND (reference sequence). CDR3 length: 14 residues. In DNA, the CDR3 is TGTGCCATTAGTCTACAGGGTCGTCACTATGGCTACACCTTC. Its protein product is CAISLQGRHYGYTF.

The CDR3 DNA sequence: TGTGCCAGCAGGCCCCAACAGGGGAGGCTCGGCTACACCTTC. Its translation: CASRPQQGRLGYTF. The rearrangement links TRBV12-3 or TRBV12-4 to TRBJ1-2, with 7 bases that match TRBD1. The V and J ends lost 6 bases and 8 bases, in that order; junction bases with no gene match: 12. CDR3 length: 14 amino acids.

Only a few counts were recorded for this clonotype. This rearrangement joins TRBV7-9 to TRBJ2-3; the D gene is possibly TRBD1 (5 bases). Germline V gene data show CDR1 as SEHNR and CDR2 as FQNEAQ (reference sequence). The CDR3 spans 16 residues. V was shortened by 8 bases and J by 4 bases, with 22 bases between the two germline ends. The CDR3: CASVTWGIRLPDTQYF. In nucleotides, the CDR3 is TGTGCCAGCGTTACCTGGGGCATACGCTTACCAGATACGCAGTATTTT. Complete variable domain (other parts from reference TRBV7-9 and TRBJ2-3): DTGVSQNPRHKITKRGQNVTFRCDPISEHNRLYWYRQTLGQGPEFLTYFQNEAQLEKSRLLSDRFSAERPKGSFSTLEIQRTEQGDSAMYLCASVTWGIRLPDTQYFGPGTRLTVL.

This clonotype was recorded at least ten times. The CDR3 here is CASSAEIGLSHGYTF. The DNA of the CDR3 is TGTGCCAGCAGCGCCGAGATTGGTCTCAGTCATGGCTACACCTTC. The V and J genes are TRBV7-2 and TRBJ1-2; D is unresolved. Germline values: CDR1 SGHTA, CDR2 FQGNSA. The CDR3 spans 15 residues. Trimming stripped 5 bases from V and 6 bases from J, with 19 bases between.

The gene calls are TRBV28 and TRBJ1-5, with D perhaps matching TRBD1 (6 bases). Trimming pared 7 bases from V and 4 bases from J, leaving 11 bases between. The CDR3 covers 13 residues. Germline CDR1 MDHEN, CDR2 SYDVKM. DNA of the CDR3: TGTGCCAGCAAACTCGGACAGAATCAGCCCCAGCATTTT. It codes for CASKLGQNQPQHF.